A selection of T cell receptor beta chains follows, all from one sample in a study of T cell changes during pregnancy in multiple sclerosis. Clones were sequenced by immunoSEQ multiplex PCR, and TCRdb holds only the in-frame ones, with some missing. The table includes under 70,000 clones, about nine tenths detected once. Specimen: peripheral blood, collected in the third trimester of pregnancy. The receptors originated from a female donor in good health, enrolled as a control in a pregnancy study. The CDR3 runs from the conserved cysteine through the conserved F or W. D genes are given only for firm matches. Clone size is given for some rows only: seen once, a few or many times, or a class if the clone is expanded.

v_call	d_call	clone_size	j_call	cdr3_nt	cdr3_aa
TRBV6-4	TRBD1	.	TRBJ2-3	TGTGCCAGCAGTGATGCAGGGGGCGGGAGCACAGATACGCAGTATTTT	CASSDAGGGSTDTQYF
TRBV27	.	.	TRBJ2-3	TGTGCCAGCAGTTTATCCCCCAACACAGATACGCAGTATTTT	CASSLSPNTDTQYF
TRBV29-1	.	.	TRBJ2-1	TGCAGCGTGACGGTCGGGATTCAGAAGATCTACAATGAGCAGTTCTTC	CSVTVGIQKIYNEQFF
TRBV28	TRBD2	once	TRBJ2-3	TGTGCCAGCAGTTTCGGCGCGGGAGGGCTACGCACAGATACGCAGTATTTT	CASSFGAGGLRTDTQYF
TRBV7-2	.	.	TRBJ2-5	TGTGCCAGCAGCTTAGGGGGGTCGGCGGGGGAGACCCAGTACTTC	CASSLGGSAGETQYF
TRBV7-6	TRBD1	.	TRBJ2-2	TGTGCCAGCAGCTATCGGACAGGGTTGAACACCGGGGAGCTGTTTTTT	CASSYRTGLNTGELFF
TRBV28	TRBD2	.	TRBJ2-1	TGTGCCAGCAGTTCGGCCGGGACTAGCGGGAAGTATGAGCAGTTCTTC	CASSSAGTSGKYEQFF
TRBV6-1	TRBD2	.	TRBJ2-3	TGTGCCAGCAGTGGGTGGGCGACTAGCGGGAGTAGGACAGATACGCAGTATTTT	CASSGWATSGSRTDTQYF
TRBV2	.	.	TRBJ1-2	TGTGCCAGCAGTGAAGGTCCAATTAACTATGGCTACACCTTC	CASSEGPINYGYTF
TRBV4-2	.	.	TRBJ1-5	TGTGCCAGCAGCCAGACAGGTATTCGGGACACTACTCAGAGCAATCAGCCCCAGCATTTT	CASSQTGIRDTTQSNQPQHF
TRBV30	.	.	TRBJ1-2	TGTGCCTGGACCCTACCCGGGACTGTCGAGGGCTACACCTTC	CAWTLPGTVEGYTF
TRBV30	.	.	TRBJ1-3	TGTGCCTGGAGTGTACAACTAGGAAACACCATATATTTT	CAWSVQLGNTIYF
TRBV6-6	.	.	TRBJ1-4	TGTGCCAGCAGCCTCGTTCAACTCCGGGGTGAAAAACTGTTTTTT	CASSLVQLRGEKLFF
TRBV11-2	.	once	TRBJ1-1	TGTGCCAGCAGCTTAGAATTGCGTTCGCGAGCTTTCTTT	CASSLELRSRAFF
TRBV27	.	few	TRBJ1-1	TGTGCCAGCAGCGTGGGGGCCGGAAACACTGAAGCTTTCTTT	CASSVGAGNTEAFF
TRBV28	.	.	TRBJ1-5	TGTGCCAGCAGGCCCATTAGGAGGGTTGGCAATCAGCCCCAGCATTTT	CASRPIRRVGNQPQHF
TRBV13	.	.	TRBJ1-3	TGTGCCAGCAGCTTCTCAGGGGCTGGAAACACCATATATTTT	CASSFSGAGNTIYF
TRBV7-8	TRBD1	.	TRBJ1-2	TGTGCCAGCAGCTCCGACAGGGTGGAGGGCTACACCTTC	CASSSDRVEGYTF
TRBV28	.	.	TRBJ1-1	TGTGCCAGCAGTTTGATCAGGGTAAACACTGAAGCTTTCTTT	CASSLIRVNTEAFF
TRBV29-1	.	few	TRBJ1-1	TGCAGCGTTGTTGCGGACACTGAAGCTTTCTTT	CSVVADTEAFF
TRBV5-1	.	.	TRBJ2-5	TGCGCCAGCAGCTTGGACGGAGCCCGGAGGTACTTC	CASSLDGARRYF
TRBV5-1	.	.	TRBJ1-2	TGCGCCAGCAGCTTGGCACAGAACTATGGCTACACCTTC	CASSLAQNYGYTF
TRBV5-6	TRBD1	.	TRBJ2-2	TGTGCCAGCAGCTTAGCCGGGACAGGGGTTATCGGGGAGCTGTTTTTT	CASSLAGTGVIGELFF
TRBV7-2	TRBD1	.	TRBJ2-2	TGTGCCAGCAGCTTAAAGACAGGGGTGGCCGGGGAGCTGTTTTTT	CASSLKTGVAGELFF
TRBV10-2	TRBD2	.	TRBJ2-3	TGCGCCAGCAGTGGTAGCGGGGGGCCCACAGATACGCAGTATTTT	CASSGSGGPTDTQYF
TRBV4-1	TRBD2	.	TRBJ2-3	TGCGCCAGCAGCCAGACAGGGACTAGCGGCACTCTGGATACGCAGTATTTT	CASSQTGTSGTLDTQYF
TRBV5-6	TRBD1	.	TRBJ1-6	TGTGCCAGCAGCTTGGGCCCGGGACAGGGGTTGAGTTCACCCCTCCACTTT	CASSLGPGQGLSSPLHF
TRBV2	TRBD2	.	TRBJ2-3	TGTGCCAGCAGTCTGACTAGCGGACACACAGATACGCAGTATTTT	CASSLTSGHTDTQYF
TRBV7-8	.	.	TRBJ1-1	TGTGCCAGCAGCTTACGGAGGAGGAACACTGAAGCTTTCTTT	CASSLRRRNTEAFF
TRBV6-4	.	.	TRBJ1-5	TGTGCCAGCAGTGAGCAGGAGGATCAGCCCCAGCATTTT	CASSEQEDQPQHF
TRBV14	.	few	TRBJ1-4	TGTGCCAGCAGCCAAGAGGTCCAGAAACTGTTTTTT	CASSQEVQKLFF
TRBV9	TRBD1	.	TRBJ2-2	TGTGCCAGCAGCGTCCGACCCGGGACAGGGGGGAACACCGGGGAGCTGTTTTTT	CASSVRPGTGGNTGELFF
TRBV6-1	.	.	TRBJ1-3	TGTGCCAGCAGTGGGTCGCACGCGCCAGGAAACACCATATATTTT	CASSGSHAPGNTIYF
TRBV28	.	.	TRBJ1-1	TGTGCCTCGGGAATCGGGCACCTGGACGGCGGGGAAGCTTTCTTT	CASGIGHLDGGEAFF
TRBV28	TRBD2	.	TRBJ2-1	TGTGCCAGCAGCCGGATAGGATTGGGGCGGGAGAGCTCCTACAATGAGCAGTTCTTC	CASSRIGLGRESSYNEQFF
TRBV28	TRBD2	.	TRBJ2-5	TGTGCCAGCAGTTTATGGTCTAGCGGGATGTCAGAGACCCAGTACTTC	CASSLWSSGMSETQYF
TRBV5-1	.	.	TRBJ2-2	TGCGCCAGCAGCTTGGGACAGTCGAACACCGGGGAGCTGTTTTTT	CASSLGQSNTGELFF
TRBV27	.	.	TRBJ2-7	TGTGCCAGCAGTTTCGATAGAACCTACGAGCAGTACTTC	CASSFDRTYEQYF
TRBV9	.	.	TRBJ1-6	TGTGCCAGCAGCCCCGTTCCGGGAACCACCCTTAATTCACCCCTCCACTTT	CASSPVPGTTLNSPLHF
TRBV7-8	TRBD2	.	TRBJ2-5	TGTGCCAGCAGCCGCGGCCCCCGGACTAGCGGGAGTACCGTTGACTTC	CASSRGPRTSGSTVDF
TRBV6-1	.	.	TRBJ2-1	TGTGCCAGCAGGAGCGGTGAGCAGTTCTTC	CASRSGEQFF
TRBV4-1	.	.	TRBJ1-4	TGCGCCAGCAGCCAAATTGACAGGAGAAGCTCTAATGAAAAACTGTTTTTT	CASSQIDRRSSNEKLFF
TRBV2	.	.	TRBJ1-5	TGTGCCAGCAGTGATTTCCTCCCGCGGCCCCAGCATTTT	CASSDFLPRPQHF
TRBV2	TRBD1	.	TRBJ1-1	TGTGCCAGCAGGGACAGGGAGGCGGGGGTGAACACTGAAGCTTTCTTT	CASRDREAGVNTEAFF
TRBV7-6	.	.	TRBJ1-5	TGTGCCAGCAGCCCAGGCGCCAATCAGCCCCAGCATTTT	CASSPGANQPQHF
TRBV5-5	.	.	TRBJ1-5	TGTGCCAGCAGCTTGGCCGGGTCAGGGGAAAGGCCCCAGCATTTT	CASSLAGSGERPQHF
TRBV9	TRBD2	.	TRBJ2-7	TGTGCCAGCAGCGTAGGCAGCGGGGCAACCTACGAGCAGTACTTC	CASSVGSGATYEQYF
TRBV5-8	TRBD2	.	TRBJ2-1	TGTGCCAGCAGCCTAGGGACTATTCACAATGAGCAGTTCTTC	CASSLGTIHNEQFF
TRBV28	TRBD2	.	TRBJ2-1	TGTGCCAGCAGTTCCACTAGCGGGAGGTCCCACAATGAGCAGTTCTTC	CASSSTSGRSHNEQFF
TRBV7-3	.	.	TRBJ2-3	TGTGCCAGCAGCCCCGGGGGACCGGGGGTCGATACGCAGTATTTT	CASSPGGPGVDTQYF
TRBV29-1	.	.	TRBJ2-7	TGCAGCGTTGAAGGACCCGGGGGAACGCTCCCCTACGAGCAGTACTTC	CSVEGPGGTLPYEQYF
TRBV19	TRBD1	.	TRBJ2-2	TGTGCCATCCGGACAGGGGAAAACACCGGGGAGCTGTTTTTT	CAIRTGENTGELFF
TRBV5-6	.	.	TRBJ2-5	TGTGCCAGCAGCTTGGACATCGAAGAGACCCAGTACTTC	CASSLDIEETQYF